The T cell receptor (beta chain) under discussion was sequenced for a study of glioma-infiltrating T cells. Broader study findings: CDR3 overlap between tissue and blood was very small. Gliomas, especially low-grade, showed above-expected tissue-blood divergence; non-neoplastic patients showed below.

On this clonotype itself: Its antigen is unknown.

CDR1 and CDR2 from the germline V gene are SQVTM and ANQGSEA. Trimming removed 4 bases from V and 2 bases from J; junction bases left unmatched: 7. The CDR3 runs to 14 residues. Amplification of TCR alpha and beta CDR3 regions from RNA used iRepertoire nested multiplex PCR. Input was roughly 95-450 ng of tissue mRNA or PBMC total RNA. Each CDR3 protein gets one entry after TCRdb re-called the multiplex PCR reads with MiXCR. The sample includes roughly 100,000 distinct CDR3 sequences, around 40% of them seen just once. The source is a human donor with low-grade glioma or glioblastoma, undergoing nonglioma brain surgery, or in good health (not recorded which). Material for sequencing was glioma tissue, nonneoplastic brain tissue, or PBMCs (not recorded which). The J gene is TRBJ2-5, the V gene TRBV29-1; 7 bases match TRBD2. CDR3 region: CSVVGSGHQETQYF. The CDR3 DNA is TGCAGCGTTGTGGGTAGCGGGCATCAAGAGACCCAGTACTTC.